This T cell receptor beta chain stems from a study of radiation and T cells in renal cell carcinoma. Findings of the study overall: In blood, top tumor clones expanded by 2 weeks, shrinking by 4.

Regarding time point: baseline pretreatment blood. The treatment here: 15 Gy SBRT to primary tumor, nephrectomy 4 weeks later. On this clone: Its specificity is unknown.

The germline CDR1 and CDR2 sequences are SGHNT and YYREEE (reference sequence). The CDR3 runs to 13 residues. V was cut by 2 bases and J by 10 bases, with 13 bases left in between. Only in-frame clones appear in the TCRdb table, and some are missing; sequencing was by immunoSEQ multiplex PCR. The sample includes 20,000 to 25,000 clones, 80% of them seen just once. This receptor was obtained from a man in his fifties or sixties with renal cell carcinoma. The source was blood, collected from a patient whose treatment included radiotherapy and nephrectomy. The gene calls are TRBV5-4 and TRBJ2-1; TRBD1 or TRBD2 may be the D gene (5 bases each). DNA for the CDR3: TGTGCCAGCAGCTTTGGGGGACGGCCCGAGCAGTTCTTC. Its translation: CASSFGGRPEQFF.